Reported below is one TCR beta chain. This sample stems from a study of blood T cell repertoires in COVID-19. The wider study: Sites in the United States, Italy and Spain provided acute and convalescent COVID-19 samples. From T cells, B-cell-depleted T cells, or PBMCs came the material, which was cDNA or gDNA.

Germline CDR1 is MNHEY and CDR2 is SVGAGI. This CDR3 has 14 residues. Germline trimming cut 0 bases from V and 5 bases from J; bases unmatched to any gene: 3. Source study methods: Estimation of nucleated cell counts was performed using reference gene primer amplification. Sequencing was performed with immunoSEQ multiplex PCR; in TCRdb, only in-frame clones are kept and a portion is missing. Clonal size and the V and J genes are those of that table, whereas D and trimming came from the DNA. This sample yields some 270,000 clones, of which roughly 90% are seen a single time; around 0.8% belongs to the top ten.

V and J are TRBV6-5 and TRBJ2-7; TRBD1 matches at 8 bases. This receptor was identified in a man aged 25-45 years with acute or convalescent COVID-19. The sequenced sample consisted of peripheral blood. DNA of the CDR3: TGTGCCAGCAGTTACTCGGGGACAGGAGACGAGCAGTACTTC. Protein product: CASSYSGTGDEQYF.